Below, 32 T cell receptor beta chains from the same sample are listed, as sequenced in a study of T-cell reconstitution after alpha-beta-depleted transplantation in children. Unique molecular identifiers were incorporated during preparation of the TCRbeta library. TCRdb called the PCR reads again in MiXCR, with one record for every CDR3 protein. The sample has about 640,000 distinct CDR3 sequences; over 10% are singletons. Sequences were derived from PBMCs, mostly from graft donor cells, sampled 360 days after TCRalphabeta/CD19-depleted stem cell transplant. The receptor source for this set is a male patient younger than 18 who had a stem cell transplant for acute myeloid leukemia, so the T cells may come from the graft donor.

This clonotype appeared a few times. J is TRBJ1-5 and V is TRBV6-2 or TRBV6-3; D is possibly TRBD1 (5 bases). CDR1 and CDR2 from the germline V gene are MNHEY and SVGEGT. V lost 5 bases, J lost 3 bases, and 14 bases lay in between. The CDR3 extends over 15 amino acids. The CDR3 DNA reads as TGTGCCAGCAGTCTCTTACGACAGACCAATCAGCCCCAGCATTTT. Translating gives CASSLLRQTNQPQHF.

The CDR3 DNA reads as TGTGCCAGCAGCGTAGAGGAGGGGGAAGCTTTCTTT. This codes for CASSVEEGEAFF. The V gene is TRBV9, the J gene TRBJ1-1; D is perhaps TRBD1 (5 bases). Per the germline V gene, CDR1 is SGDLS and CDR2 is YYNGEE. The CDR3 runs to 12 residues. V dropped 0 bases and J dropped 8 bases, with 8 bases sitting between them.

The chain carries TRBV12-3 or TRBV12-4 and TRBJ2-3; 9 positions match TRBD2. With 5 bases clipped from V and 3 bases from J, the junction kept 9 bases outside the gene matches. The CDR3 spans 16 residues. The CDR3, as DNA: TGTGCCAGCAGTGTTATGCGGGGGGGTAGGACAGATACGCAGTATTTT. Translated, it gives CASSVMRGGRTDTQYF.

This clonotype was recorded at least ten times. The chain links TRBV29-1 to TRBJ2-3; TRBD1 might be the D (6 bases). Germline lookup yields CDR1 SQVTM and CDR2 ANQGSEA. Trimming took 4 bases from V and 2 from J, leaving 19 bases between them. This CDR3 is 16 amino acids long. The CDR3 sequence: CSVVAQAGGPTDTQYF. The CDR3 nucleotides read TGCAGCGTTGTGGCCCAGGCTGGGGGCCCCACAGATACGCAGTATTTT.

A few counts support this clonotype. The chain employs TRBV6-5 and TRBJ1-6; D is unresolved. The CDR3 covers 15 residues. V gave up 2 bases and J gave up 9 bases, with 14 bases separating them. Germline CDR1 and CDR2: MNHEY and SVGAGI. CDR3 coding DNA: TGTGCCAGCAGTTACAGGCGTTCAGGCGGTTCACCCCTCCACTTT. This sequence encodes CASSYRRSGGSPLHF.

The gene calls are TRBV7-6 and TRBJ1-1; weak D call: TRBD1 (6 bases). CDR1 is SGHVS and CDR2 is FNYEAQ in the germline V gene. The CDR3 totals 14 residues. Trimming shortened V by 2 bases and J by 8 bases, and 15 bases separated the two germline ends. CDR3 loop: CASSLNRVFSEAFF. The CDR3 coding sequence is TGTGCCAGCAGCTTAAACAGGGTGTTTTCGGAAGCTTTCTTT.

This chain uses TRBV29-1 with TRBJ2-1; TRBD2 might be the D (5 bases). The ends were cut back, 2 bases at V and 3 bases at J, with 14 bases in the middle. Germline V lookup: CDR1 SQVTM, CDR2 ANQGSEA. The length of the CDR3 is 15 residues. DNA of the CDR3: TGCAGCGTTGAAAGTCCGAGGGAGAGCTACAATGAGCAGTTCTTC. As protein: CSVESPRESYNEQFF.

J is TRBJ2-1 and V is TRBV28; perhaps D is TRBD1 or TRBD2 (7 bases each). This CDR3 region has 14 residues. V lost 6 bases and J 2 bases, leaving 11 bases between the germline ends. Per germline, CDR1 MDHEN and CDR2 SYDVKM. The CDR3: CASRAGQTYNEQFF. The DNA for the CDR3 is TGTGCCAGCAGAGCGGGACAGACCTACAATGAGCAGTTCTTC.

The V gene is TRBV6-4, the J gene TRBJ2-4; a weak D match, TRBD1 (5 bases). With 2 bases removed from V and 6 bases from J, the gap between germline ends came to 14 bases. The CDR3 contains 15 residues. Germline assignment: CDR1 MRHNA and CDR2 SNTAGT. Here the CDR3 DNA reads TGTGCCAGCAGTGACGGTTCAGGGCCTCCAAACATTCAGTACTTC. Translating it yields CASSDGSGPPNIQYF.

In this sample, this clonotype turned up a few times. V usage is TRBV29-1 and J usage is TRBJ2-5, with 7 bases identical to TRBD1. J was trimmed by 2 bases and V by 7 bases; bases with no gene match: 4. The length of the CDR3 is 12 residues. Germline V CDR1 and CDR2: SQVTM, ANQGSEA. CDR3 protein: CSGRQGQETQYF. In DNA, the CDR3 is TGCAGCGGTCGACAGGGACAAGAGACCCAGTACTTC.

This chain connects TRBV12-3 or TRBV12-4 to TRBJ1-2; 9 bases fit TRBD1. Trimming removed 3 bases from V and 6 bases from J; junction bases left unmatched: 5. The CDR3 runs to 14 residues. The CDR3 DNA follows: TGTGCCAGCAGTTTTAGGGACAGGGACGATGGCTACACCTTC. It translates to CASSFRDRDDGYTF.

This clonotype was found a few times. CDR3 residues: CATSPSGLTYEQYF. In DNA, the CDR3 is TGTGCCACCAGCCCAAGCGGGTTAACCTACGAGCAGTACTTC. The V and J genes are TRBV15 and TRBJ2-7; tentatively, D is TRBD2 (6 bases). V lost 5 bases to trimming and J lost 2 bases, with 13 bases between them. This CDR3 is 14 amino acids long. Germline loops: CDR1 LNHNV, CDR2 YYDKDF (reference sequence).

This rearrangement joins TRBV7-6 to TRBJ2-1, with 11 bases matching TRBD2. The CDR3 covers 15 residues. Germline CDR1 is SGHVS and CDR2 is FNYEAQ. The ends lost 5 bases at V and 2 bases at J; junction bases unmatched: 2. CDR3 sequence (DNA): TGTGCCAGCAGCGATAGCGGGAGGGCCTACAATGAGCAGTTCTTC. Translating gives CASSDSGRAYNEQFF.

This clonotype was detected a few times. The chain has TRBV18 and TRBJ2-7; the match to TRBD2 covers 8 bases. The germline CDR1 and CDR2 sequences are KGHSH and LQKENI. V was clipped by 5 bases and J by 3 bases; unmatched bases: 9. CDR3 length: 15 amino acids. CDR3 sequence reads: CASSTGTSIGYEQYF. CDR3 nucleotides: TGTGCCAGCTCAACCGGGACTAGTATAGGCTACGAGCAGTACTTC. The variable domain in full, with the rest retrieved from reference TRBV18 and TRBJ2-7, is NAGVMQNPRHLVRRRGQEARLRCSPMKGHSHVYWYRQLPEEGLKFMVYLQKENIIDESGMPKERFSAEFPKEGPSILRIQQVVRGDSAAYFCASSTGTSIGYEQYFGPGTRLTVT.

This clonotype has more than one count but fewer than ten. The chain has TRBV5-6 and TRBJ2-3; TRBD1 agrees at 8 bases. J gave up 5 bases and V 3 bases, and 5 bases lay outside the gene matches. There are 14 residues in the CDR3. CDR1 is SGHDT and CDR2 is YYEEEE in the germline V gene. Written as DNA, the CDR3 is TGTGCCAGCAGCTCCGACAGGGGATTAGATACGCAGTATTTT. This gives the protein CASSSDRGLDTQYF.

This clonotype was found a few times. This rearrangement joins TRBV14 to TRBJ2-7; no definite D call. This CDR3 comprises 14 residues. The germline V and J ends were trimmed by 2 bases and 0 bases, with 8 bases remaining between them. Looked up from germline, CDR1 is SGHDN and CDR2 is FVKESK. For the CDR3, the DNA is TGTGCCAGCAGCCAATGGGATAACTCCTACGAGCAGTACTTC. Protein product: CASSQWDNSYEQYF.

This clonotype was observed a handful of times. This chain connects TRBV27 to TRBJ2-7, with D perhaps matching TRBD2 (6 bases). The V gene's germline CDR1 is MNHEY and CDR2 SMNVEV (reference sequence). There are 13 residues in the CDR3. V gave up 6 bases and J gave up 6 bases, with 15 bases separating them. CDR3 in DNA: TGTGCCAGCAGCCCCGAGATGGGGGGCGAGCAGTACTTC. Protein product: CASSPEMGGEQYF.

This clonotype appeared a few times. The DNA of the CDR3 is TGTGCCAGCAGCGGGTCGGACAGGATCAGTGGTACTAATGAAAAACTGTTTTTT. Its protein is CASSGSDRISGTNEKLFF. The V gene is TRBV9, the J gene TRBJ1-4; TRBD1 matches at 7 bases. Germline V gene data show CDR1 as SGDLS and CDR2 as YYNGEE. V dropped 3 bases and J dropped 2; count of bases not matched to a gene: 13. This CDR3 has 18 residues.

The CDR3 loop reads CSAMFGGLAKNIQYF. CDR3 nucleotides: TGCAGCGCTATGTTCGGCGGACTAGCCAAAAACATTCAGTACTTC. The chain has TRBV29-1 and TRBJ2-4, with D maybe TRBD2 (5 bases). Germline values: CDR1 SQVTM, CDR2 ANQGSEA. CDR3 length: 15 residues. V was clipped by 7 bases and J by 0 bases, with 16 bases between them.

This chain links TRBV5-1 with TRBJ1-1; a weak D match, TRBD1 (6 bases). The CDR3 totals 15 residues. Trimming cost V 2 bases and J 5 bases, with 16 bases left between them. Germline CDR1 and CDR2: SGHRS and YFSETQ. The CDR3 loop reads CASSFATQGITEAFF. The CDR3 region has the DNA TGCGCCAGCAGCTTCGCCACACAGGGTATAACTGAAGCTTTCTTT. Using reference TRBV5-1 and TRBJ1-1 for the parts outside the CDR3, the full variable domain is KAGVTQTPRYLIKTRGQQVTLSCSPISGHRSVSWYQQTPGQGLQFLFEYFSETQRNKGNFPGRFSGRQFSNSRSEMNVSTLELGDSALYLCASSFATQGITEAFFGQGTRLTVV.

This clonotype was picked up a small number of times. The genes are TRBV14 and TRBJ2-1; D is perhaps TRBD2 (5 bases). Trimming pared 4 bases from V and 0 bases from J, leaving 13 bases between. Germline-derived CDR1 and CDR2 are SGHDN and FVKESK. This CDR3 spans 16 amino acids. The CDR3 nucleotides are TGTGCCAGCAGCCTAGCAAGCGGTTTCTCCTACAATGAGCAGTTCTTC. Residues: CASSLASGFSYNEQFF. The complete variable domain, with remaining parts taken from reference TRBV14 and TRBJ2-1, reads EAGVTQFPSHSVIEKGQTVTLRCDPISGHDNLYWYRRVMGKEIKFLLHFVKESKQDESGMPNNRFLAERTGGTYSTLKVQPAELEDSGVYFCASSLASGFSYNEQFFGPGTRLTVL.

The V and J genes are TRBV28 and TRBJ2-7; TRBD2 matches at 13 bases. The V segment lost 3 bases and the J segment 0 bases; nucleotides outside the gene matches: 2. The germline V gene has CDR1 MDHEN and CDR2 SYDVKM. The CDR3 is 16 amino acids. CDR3 sequence (DNA): TGTGCCAGCAGTTTCGGGACTAGCGGGACCTCCTACGAGCAGTACTTC. Translation gives CASSFGTSGTSYEQYF.

The gene calls are TRBV12-3 or TRBV12-4 and TRBJ2-7; D not certain. V was pared by 3 bases and J by 5 bases, with 8 bases between. The CDR3 contains 12 residues. CDR3: CASSFFPNEQYF. Written as DNA, the CDR3 is TGTGCCAGCAGTTTCTTCCCCAACGAGCAGTACTTC.

At least ten counts were recorded for this clonotype. The chain couples TRBV20-1 to TRBJ2-1, with 7 bases matching TRBD2. The CDR3 has 15 amino acids. V shed 1 base and J 5 bases; nucleotides not matched to a gene: 8. Looked up from germline, CDR1 is DFQATT and CDR2 is SNEGSKA (reference sequence). Written as DNA, the CDR3 is TGCAGTGCTAGAGTTGGAGCGGGAACCGACAATGAGCAGTTCTTC. It encodes CSARVGAGTDNEQFF.

There are a few counts of this clonotype. This chain connects TRBV20-1 to TRBJ2-3; D not resolved. Germline V gives CDR1 DFQATT, CDR2 SNEGSKA (reference sequence). This CDR3 is 11 amino acids long. V was shortened by 3 bases and J by 8 bases, with 9 bases between the two germline ends. CDR3 protein: CSARMGSTQYF. CDR3 DNA: TGCAGTGCTAGGATGGGCAGTACGCAGTATTTT.

V usage is TRBV6-1 and J usage is TRBJ1-6, with D tentatively TRBD1 (5 bases). The CDR3 loop spans 15 amino acids. The V gene's germline CDR1 is MNHNS and CDR2 SASEGT. V was trimmed by 6 bases and J by 8 bases, leaving 17 bases between them. In DNA form, the CDR3 reads TGTGCCAGCAGCCCCCCAGCGGGGCCGTATTCACCCCTCCACTTT. Protein: CASSPPAGPYSPLHF.

This clonotype has a count of ten or more. The chain uses TRBV7-2 and TRBJ2-2; 11 bases fit TRBD2. There are 16 residues in the CDR3. The trim removed 1 base at V and 7 bases at J, leaving 5 bases unmatched. Germline assignment: CDR1 SGHTA and CDR2 FQGNSA. CDR3 loop: CASSLGSGRAHGELFF. CDR3 DNA: TGTGCCAGCAGCTTAGGTAGCGGGAGGGCCCACGGGGAGCTGTTTTTT.

In this sample, this clonotype turned up a few times. V is TRBV14 and J is TRBJ2-7, with D possibly being TRBD2 (6 bases). V lost 0 bases to trimming and J lost 0 bases, with 15 bases between them. Germline V gene data show CDR1 as SGHDN and CDR2 as FVKESK. The CDR3 loop spans 17 amino acids. The CDR3 DNA sequence: TGTGCCAGCAGCCAAGACCCCCGACTAGGCCTCTCCTACGAGCAGTACTTC. This gives the protein CASSQDPRLGLSYEQYF.

Here the CDR3 reads CAWSVSYQPQHF. The DNA for the CDR3 is TGTGCCTGGAGTGTCTCCTATCAGCCCCAGCATTTT. V and J are TRBV30 and TRBJ1-5; D ambiguous. Germline values: CDR1 GTSNPN, CDR2 SVGIG (reference sequence). V lost 0 bases and J lost 5, with 5 bases in between. This CDR3 comprises 12 residues.

This clonotype was seen many times. The CDR3 DNA sequence: TGTGCCAGCTCCGAACTAGCGGGGCTAATCAATGAGCAGTTCTTC. Its translation is CASSELAGLINEQFF. The J gene is TRBJ2-1, the V gene TRBV18, with TRBD2 identical over 10 bases. This CDR3 contains 15 residues. From germline, CDR1 is KGHSH and CDR2 LQKENI. With V trimmed by 6 bases and J by 6 bases, 8 bases remained unmatched.

The chain uses TRBV6-1 and TRBJ2-1; TRBD2 matches 8 bases. The CDR3 covers 17 residues. From germline, CDR1 is MNHNS and CDR2 SASEGT. Losses at the gene ends were 6 bases for V and 0 bases for J; bases not matched to a gene: 10. The CDR3 protein is CASRPGGDSSSYNEQFF. The CDR3 nucleotides are TGTGCCAGCAGGCCCGGGGGGGACTCTAGCTCCTACAATGAGCAGTTCTTC.

The chain recombines TRBV19 with TRBJ2-7; maybe TRBD2 (6 bases). V shed 4 bases and J shed 0 bases, with 13 bases lying between them. The CDR3 is 15 residues long. Per the germline V gene, CDR1 is LNHDA and CDR2 is SQIVND (reference sequence). The CDR3 nucleotides are TGTGCCAGTAGTAGGAGGGTCCCTAGCTCCTACGAGCAGTACTTC. Amino acids: CASSRRVPSSYEQYF.